Following are 12 T cell receptor beta chains from one sample sequenced in a study of blood T cell repertoires in COVID-19. This table comes from immunoSEQ multiplex PCR, and its TCRdb copy is limited to in-frame clones, with some not included. The sample lists a few hundred thousand clones; 80% to 90% were seen once. Sequencing was carried out using peripheral blood. Source of these receptors: a man aged 50 to 60 who had recovered from COVID-19.

The chain recombines TRBV19 with TRBJ2-2; TRBD2 agrees at 8 bases. V trimming: 3 bases; J trimming: 4 bases; junction bases outside the gene matches: 7. Germline V gives CDR1 LNHDA, CDR2 SQIVND (reference sequence). The CDR3 runs 16 residues. The CDR3 loop reads CASSIRTSLPTGELFF. In DNA, the CDR3 is TGTGCCAGTAGTATCAGGACTAGCCTCCCCACCGGGGAGCTGTTTTTT.

V gene TRBV12-3 or TRBV12-4 combines with J gene TRBJ1-1; unclear D gene. The CDR3 contains 13 residues. The ends were cut back, 7 bases at V and 0 bases at J, with 9 bases in the middle. DNA for the CDR3: TGTGCCAGCACGGGATCGGTGAACACTGAAGCTTTCTTT. It yields the protein CASTGSVNTEAFF.

This chain uses TRBV5-1 with TRBJ1-1; D remains ambiguous. CDR1 is SGHRS and CDR2 is YFSETQ in the germline V gene. The CDR3 loop spans 14 amino acids. V lost 4 bases, J lost 4 bases, and 14 bases lay in between. CDR3 in amino acids: CASSHAGGATEAFF. The CDR3 region has the DNA TGCGCCAGCAGCCATGCTGGAGGTGCCACTGAAGCTTTCTTT.

The chain uses TRBV9 and TRBJ1-5, with 8 bases fitting TRBD1. V gave up 4 bases and J gave up 2 bases; unmatched junction bases: 2. The CDR3 has 14 residues. The germline V gene has CDR1 SGDLS and CDR2 YYNGEE. As DNA, the CDR3 is TGTGCCAGCAGCCCGACAGGGGGCAATCAGCCCCAGCATTTT. It yields the protein CASSPTGGNQPQHF.

This CDR3 reads CASSSPREEQYF. The CDR3 nucleotides are TGTGCCAGCAGCTCCCCCCGGGAGGAGCAGTACTTC. This chain connects TRBV7-9 to TRBJ2-7, with D perhaps matching TRBD2 (6 bases). V lost 4 bases to trimming and J lost 7 bases, with 11 bases between them. The CDR3 extends over 12 amino acids. Germline lookup yields CDR1 SEHNR and CDR2 FQNEAQ (reference sequence).

DNA for the CDR3: TGCGCCAGCAGCGGGCAGGGGGCTAATGAAAAACTGTTTTTT. Protein sequence: CASSGQGANEKLFF. V is TRBV5-1 and J is TRBJ1-4; TRBD1 aligns across 7 bases. The CDR3 is 14 amino acids. V shed 4 bases and J 3 bases; nucleotides not matched to a gene: 3. Germline assignment: CDR1 SGHRS and CDR2 YFSETQ.

The DNA for the CDR3 is TGTGCCACCAGCAGAGAGAAGACCAGGGGTCGCCACAATGAGCAGTTCTTC. Amino acid sequence: CATSREKTRGRHNEQFF. This chain connects TRBV15 to TRBJ2-1; D may be TRBD1 (6 bases). The V end was cut by 0 bases, the J end by 5 bases, with 17 bases between. CDR3 length: 17 amino acids. Looked up from germline, CDR1 is LNHNV and CDR2 is YYDKDF (reference sequence).

The chain joins TRBV27 to TRBJ2-1, with 8 bases matching TRBD1. Trimming removed 3 bases from V and 12 bases from J; junction bases left unmatched: 7. Germline loops: CDR1 MNHEY, CDR2 SMNVEV (reference sequence). CDR3 length equals 13 residues. The DNA for the CDR3 is TGTGCCAGCAGTTTGTCCCAGGGGGCAGCGCAGTTCTTC. This encodes CASSLSQGAAQFF.

The chain has TRBV28 and TRBJ1-1, with D maybe TRBD1 (5 bases). The CDR3 has 13 amino acids. Per the germline V gene, CDR1 is MDHEN and CDR2 is SYDVKM. V was clipped by 6 bases and J by 7 bases, with 15 bases between them. In DNA form, the CDR3 reads TGTGCCAGCAGCCCCCCAGGGCGGGGTGAAGCTTTCTTT. Its translation: CASSPPGRGEAFF.

Turning to this clone: The same CDR3 is also encoded by other DNA sequences in this sample. The rearrangement uses TRBV18 and TRBJ2-7; 11 bases align to TRBD1. J lost 3 bases, V lost 4 bases, and 5 bases had no gene match. Per the germline V gene, CDR1 is KGHSH and CDR2 is LQKENI. CDR3 length equals 15 residues. CDR3 sequence reads: CASSHPGQGDYEQYF. The CDR3 nucleotides read TGTGCCAGCTCACACCCGGGACAGGGGGACTACGAGCAGTACTTC.

The chain recombines TRBV19 with TRBJ2-7, with a tentative D call TRBD2 (5 bases). The CDR3 runs to 13 residues. CDR1 is LNHDA, CDR2 SQIVND, per germline (reference sequence). Trimming cost V 5 bases and J 3 bases, with 11 bases left between them. The CDR3 loop is CASSPNGGYEQYF. CDR3 sequence (DNA): TGTGCCAGTAGTCCCAATGGAGGCTACGAGCAGTACTTC. Full variable domain (outside the CDR3, taken from reference TRBV19 and TRBJ2-7): DGGITQSPKYLFRKEGQNVTLSCEQNLNHDAMYWYRQDPGQGLRLIYYSQIVNDFQKGDIAEGYSVSREKKESFPLTVTSAQKNPTAFYLCASSPNGGYEQYFGPGTRLTVT.

The chain combines TRBV5-4 with TRBJ2-3; 8 nucleotides match TRBD2. This CDR3 is built from 17 residues. V lost 0 bases to trimming and J lost 2 bases; unmatched junction nucleotides: 8. Germline CDR1 is SGHNT and CDR2 is YYREEE (reference sequence). The CDR3 loop is CASSLDPTSGFTDTQYF. CDR3 in DNA: TGTGCCAGCAGCTTGGACCCTACTAGCGGATTCACAGATACGCAGTATTTT.